The sequence of this T cell receptor beta chain was determined in a study of blood T cell repertoires in COVID-19 (dated by TCRdb to 2018 to 2021). Concerning the study at large: Collaborator samples came from the United States, Italy and Spain and covered acute and convalescent phases of COVID-19. The prospective study material was composed of cDNA or gDNA derived from T cells, B-cell-depleted T cells, or PBMCs. Subjects who had been exposed to COVID-19, were actively infected with it, or had recovered from it provided the deeply sampled blood TCRbeta repertoires that made up the dataset. The repertoires were made available in a free public database intended to serve as a resource for research on the immune response to SARS-CoV-2. Samples came from the ongoing ImmuneRACE study (first 160 participants) plus 1,254 subjects from 6 global collaborators. A de-identified subject ID, COVID-19 status, age in years and sex were almost always included in the sample metadata. HLA class I and class II types, where available, came from metadata supplied by the sample provider rather than from assay-based typing.

Summary of the overall study and its limitations: The amount of clinical and demographic metadata varied by source and participant and was provided uncurated.

TCRbeta CDR3 regions were amplified from genomic DNA using the immunoSEQ Assay, a bias-controlled multiplex PCR. Turning to the authors' computational methods: The number of nucleated cells in each sample was estimated from the amplification of reference gene primers within the assay. Sequence reads were collapsed and filtered to measure the absolute abundance of every unique TCRbeta CDR3 rearrangement. For each sample, productive Simpson clonality was calculated as the square root of Simpson's diversity index over productive rearrangements. Drawn from immuneACCESS, this table holds only the in-frame rearrangements with V and J called that TCRdb kept. Clones are partly lost; checked studies trace under half to an unresolved V gene and leave the rest unexplained. From that table come the V and J calls and clone size; the DNA was used to work out D and trimming. The sample table contains under 200,000 clones; only one count was recorded for roughly 90% of them. The top ten clones comprise 6.5% to 9.5% of the sample.

Notes on this clone: It has no known antigen specificity. No clone much larger than this one lies a single base away; base qualities are absent.

Participants in the prospective study were aged about 18 to 95 years, lived in more than 20 United States geographic areas, and enrolled through a virtual design. In the prospective study, cohorts were assigned on the basis of participant-reported clinical history obtained from a screening survey and a study questionnaire. ImmuneRACE Cohort 3 recovered participants were defined by two consecutive negative NP/OP PCR tests, healthcare professional clearance, or symptom resolution. Each participant in the prospective study had whole blood, serum and a nasopharyngeal or oropharyngeal swab collected by mobile phlebotomists. Participants in the prospective study had the option to provide additional blood draws and questionnaires over a roughly two-month period. Prospective study blood samples were shipped either frozen or at room temperature before DNA extraction. From the cysteine through the phenylalanine, the CDR3 covers 13 amino acids. The entry retains the CDR3 DNA only, 39 bases that are in frame from base 1. Reading the germline V gene gives CDR1 SGHRS and CDR2 YFSETQ. V loses 0 bases of germline sequence and J loses 5 bases, and the interval between the two ends is 7 bases.

This sequence originates from a woman aged 18-29 years who had recovered from COVID-19. The chain couples TRBV5-1 to TRBJ2-3; too little of a D gene remains to name it. The sample consisted of PBMCs or T cells enriched from blood (not recorded which). The sequence in DNA is TGCGCCAGCAGCTTGGCACCAGAAGATACGCAGTATTTT. Its translation is CASSLAPEDTQYF.